Below are 15 T cell receptor beta chains sequenced from a single sample in a study of response to subunit inactivated influenza vaccine. TCRdb recomputed calls from the RT-PCR reads with MiXCR, one row per CDR3 protein. The sample yields about 520,000 distinct CDR3 sequences, around 7.7% seen once. Sequenced here: PBMCs from blood, sampled 23 to 25 months after vaccination. These receptor sequences come from a man in his fifties or sixties who received an inactivated influenza vaccine.

This clonotype was picked up a small number of times. The chain has TRBV6-5 and TRBJ1-1, with D possibly matching TRBD1 (6 bases). Trimming took 0 bases from V and 7 from J, leaving 9 bases between them. This CDR3 contains 13 residues. Per the germline V gene, CDR1 is MNHEY and CDR2 is SVGAGI. Written as DNA, the CDR3 is TGTGCCAGCAGTTACTCGGCAGGGGTTGAAGCTTTCTTT. Protein: CASSYSAGVEAFF.

This clonotype came up a few times. The chain is built from TRBV20-1 and TRBJ2-2; TRBD2 is a possible D gene (5 bases). Germline V gives CDR1 DFQATT, CDR2 SNEGSKA (reference sequence). This CDR3 has 15 amino acids. V gave up 3 bases and J gave up 1 base, with 12 bases separating them. This CDR3 reads CSASDVRGNTGELFF. In nucleotides, the CDR3 is TGCAGTGCTAGCGACGTTCGGGGGAACACCGGGGAGCTGTTTTTT.

This clonotype was recorded many times. The rearrangement links TRBV20-1 to TRBJ2-1, with 8 bases lining up with TRBD2. V shed 1 base, J shed 5 bases, and the junction held 4 bases outside the gene matches. Germline V gene sequence: CDR1 DFQATT, CDR2 SNEGSKA (reference sequence). The CDR3 runs to 14 residues. This chain's CDR3 is CSARGVAGHNEQFF. The CDR3 DNA reads TGCAGTGCTAGAGGAGTAGCGGGACACAATGAGCAGTTCTTC.

The chain links TRBV5-4 to TRBJ1-1; the D gene is possibly TRBD1 (5 bases). V lost 4 bases to trimming and J lost 4 bases, with 23 bases between them. Per the germline V gene, CDR1 is SGHNT and CDR2 is YYREEE (reference sequence). This CDR3 comprises 17 residues. The chain's CDR3 is CASSPGSMAGRFTEAFF. In DNA, the CDR3 is TGTGCCAGCAGCCCCGGTAGTATGGCAGGGCGGTTCACTGAAGCTTTCTTT.

This clonotype occurred once. The chain links TRBV7-6 to TRBJ2-7; 8 bases agree with TRBD1. The germline CDR1 and CDR2 sequences are SGHVS and FNYEAQ. Germline trimming cut 4 bases from V and 5 bases from J; bases unmatched to any gene: 4. The CDR3 covers 13 residues. Written as DNA, the CDR3 is TGTGCCAGCAGCTGGACAGGGAAGAACGAGCAGTACTTC. It is translated as CASSWTGKNEQYF.

This clonotype was seen more than once but under ten times. The V call is TRBV4-3, the J call TRBJ2-5; tentatively, D is TRBD1 (6 bases). Per the germline V gene, CDR1 is LGHNA and CDR2 is YSLEER. Trimming cost V 0 bases and J 7 bases, with 9 bases left between them. The CDR3 is 13 residues long. The CDR3 reads CASSQEARGTQYF. CDR3 bases: TGCGCCAGCAGCCAAGAGGCCAGGGGGACCCAGTACTTC.

There are many counts of this clonotype. The J gene is TRBJ2-2, the V gene TRBV7-9; TRBD1 matches 7 bases. CDR3 length: 19 amino acids. V was clipped by 11 bases and J by 4 bases; unmatched bases: 25. Germline-derived CDR1 and CDR2 are SEHNR and FQNEAQ (reference sequence). The CDR3: CAVERFDRADDWATGELFF. For the CDR3, the DNA is TGTGCCGTTGAAAGGTTCGACAGGGCCGATGATTGGGCCACCGGGGAGCTGTTTTTT.

This clonotype was counted ten times or more. This rearrangement joins TRBV28 to TRBJ2-5; D gene uncertain. CDR1 is MDHEN, CDR2 SYDVKM, per germline. The CDR3 is 13 residues long. V shed 4 bases and J shed 5 bases, with 11 bases lying between them. Written as DNA, the CDR3 is TGTGCCAGCAGTTCCGAACATCGGGAGACCCAGTACTTC. It codes for CASSSEHRETQYF.

This clonotype showed up just a few times. This chain joins TRBV14 and TRBJ2-1; D unresolved. V gave up 1 base and J gave up 2 bases, with 24 bases separating them. Looked up from germline, CDR1 is SGHDN and CDR2 is FVKESK. The CDR3 extends over 20 amino acids. The CDR3 loop reads CASSQGPRWANPMAYNEQFF. The CDR3 DNA follows: TGTGCCAGCAGCCAAGGTCCTCGTTGGGCGAACCCCATGGCCTACAATGAGCAGTTCTTC.

This clonotype was seen only a few times. The CDR3 region has the DNA TGTGCCTGGACCAGAGTCAATGAGCAGTTCTTC. Amino acid sequence: CAWTRVNEQFF. The rearrangement links TRBV30 to TRBJ2-1; D is undetermined. Germline loops: CDR1 GTSNPN, CDR2 SVGIG (reference sequence). The CDR3 is 11 residues long. V lost 4 bases to trimming and J lost 6 bases, with 7 bases between them.

The rearrangement links TRBV11-2 to TRBJ1-4; 7 positions match TRBD1. The ends lost 6 bases at V and 0 bases at J; junction bases unmatched: 16. The germline V gene has CDR1 SGHAT and CDR2 FQNNGV. This CDR3 is built from 19 residues. CDR3 sequence: CASSRSIYAGQATNEKLFF. CDR3 nucleotides: TGTGCCAGCAGTCGGTCCATATATGCCGGACAGGCAACTAATGAAAAACTGTTTTTT.

This clonotype was picked up many times. This chain joins TRBV28 and TRBJ2-1; possibly TRBD1 or TRBD2 for D (5 bases each). This CDR3 contains 16 residues. The ends were cut back, 5 bases at V and 0 bases at J, with 14 bases in the middle. The germline gives CDR1 MDHEN, CDR2 SYDVKM. The CDR3 coding sequence is TGTGCCAGCAGTAGCTCCGGGACCGGCTCCTACAATGAGCAGTTCTTC. It codes for CASSSSGTGSYNEQFF. The full variable domain, completed using reference TRBV28 and TRBJ2-1, is DVKVTQSSRYLVKRTGEKVFLECVQDMDHENMFWYRQDPGLGLRLIYFSYDVKMKEKGDIPEGYSVSREKKERFSLILESASTNQTSMYLCASSSSGTGSYNEQFFGPGTRLTVL.

V and J are TRBV5-1 and TRBJ2-3; 7 nucleotides match TRBD1. The V gene's germline CDR1 is SGHRS and CDR2 YFSETQ. V gave up 2 bases and J gave up 2 bases; unmatched junction bases: 5. The CDR3 loop spans 15 amino acids. CDR3 amino acids: CASSFRDSDTDTQYF. CDR3 in DNA: TGCGCCAGCAGCTTCCGGGACAGCGACACAGATACGCAGTATTTT.

The chain combines TRBV6-5 with TRBJ2-7; D is perhaps TRBD1 (5 bases). The V gene's germline CDR1 is MNHEY and CDR2 SVGAGI. The V end was cut by 2 bases, the J end by 2 bases, with 10 bases between. This CDR3 is built from 14 residues. The CDR3 protein is CASSYQQGTYEQYF. The DNA of the CDR3 is TGTGCCAGCAGTTACCAGCAGGGAACCTACGAGCAGTACTTC.

This clonotype was seen only a few times. The J gene is TRBJ2-1, the V gene TRBV7-9, with 11 bases that match TRBD2. J was trimmed by 9 bases and V by 2 bases; bases with no gene match: 9. This CDR3 comprises 16 residues. The germline V gene encodes CDR1 SEHNR and CDR2 FQNEAQ (reference sequence). Here the CDR3 reads CASSLQVSSGRPEQFF. The CDR3 nucleotides are TGTGCCAGCAGCTTACAGGTGTCTAGCGGGAGGCCTGAGCAGTTCTTC. The variable domain in full, completed from reference TRBV7-9 and TRBJ2-1, reads DTGVSQNPRHKITKRGQNVTFRCDPISEHNRLYWYRQTLGQGPEFLTYFQNEAQLEKSRLLSDRFSAERPKGSFSTLEIQRTEQGDSAMYLCASSLQVSSGRPEQFFGPGTRLTVL.